The 15 T cell receptor beta chains below were found in one sample sequenced in a study of shared clonotypes between healthy human individuals (dated by TCRdb to about 2020). Libraries were built with the immunoSEQ multiplex PCR assay. The immuneACCESS repertoire file appears here via TCRdb, limited to in-frame rearrangements. These files lack a portion of the clones; in checked studies, under half of the deficit traces to unresolved V genes, and the cause of the others is not known. For this sample the table gives 300,000 to 400,000 clones, of which roughly 70% were detected only once. The ten largest clones take up 10% of the sample. The material sequenced was memory CD4+ T cells sorted from blood. This specimen's cell subset or site label, per the study, means: CD45RA-negative fraction. These receptors came from a young man in good health.

The chain combines TRBV2 with TRBJ1-5, with TRBD1 matching over 7 bases. This CDR3 contains 14 residues. V shed 8 bases and J 5 bases; nucleotides not matched to a gene: 9. CDR1 SNHLY and CDR2 FYNNEI come from the germline V gene. CDR3: CASGDRQGYQPQHF. CDR3 in DNA: TGTGCCAGCGGGGACAGACAGGGCTATCAGCCCCAGCATTTT. The entire variable domain, with the rest obtained from reference TRBV2 and TRBJ1-5, is as follows: EPEVTQTPSHQVTQMGQEVILRCVPISNHLYFYWYRQILGQKVEFLVSFYNNEISEKSEIFDDQFSVERPDGSNFTLKIRSTKLEDSAMYFCASGDRQGYQPQHFGDGTRLSIL.

This clone was recorded a few times. The chain recombines TRBV5-1 with TRBJ2-5, with D perhaps matching TRBD2 (5 bases). Germline V gene lookup returns CDR1 SGHRS and CDR2 YFSETQ. Trimming cost V 3 bases and J 4 bases, with 10 bases left between them. The CDR3 is made up of 13 amino acids. The CDR3 reads CASSSRGAETQYF. The CDR3 DNA follows: TGCGCCAGCAGCTCCCGGGGTGCAGAGACCCAGTACTTC.

The rearrangement uses TRBV2 and TRBJ1-2; tentative D call: TRBD1 (5 bases). Trimming removed 7 bases at V and 4 bases at J, with 19 bases between. This CDR3 is 15 amino acids long. Germline CDR1 and CDR2: SNHLY and FYNNEI. The CDR3 reads CASIMGRTFGYGYTF. The DNA for the CDR3 is TGTGCCAGCATTATGGGACGGACGTTCGGCTATGGCTACACCTTC.

The rearrangement uses TRBV25-1 and TRBJ1-1; the D gene is possibly TRBD1 (5 bases). The CDR3 is made up of 15 amino acids. CDR1 is MGHDK and CDR2 is SYGVNS in the germline V gene. Trimming pared 1 base from V and 0 bases from J, leaving 9 bases between. The CDR3 nucleotides read TGTGCCAGCAGTGAATCGGGGGTCATGAACACTGAAGCTTTCTTT. Its protein is CASSESGVMNTEAFF.

J is TRBJ2-5 and V is TRBV25-1, with D perhaps TRBD2 (5 bases). From germline, CDR1 is MGHDK and CDR2 SYGVNS. The CDR3 loop spans 14 amino acids. V was cut by 3 bases and J by 1 base, with 9 bases left in between. Here the CDR3 DNA reads TGTGCCAGCAGTGATAGTAGCGCCCAAGAGACCCAGTACTTC. Amino acid sequence: CASSDSSAQETQYF.

CDR3 amino acids: CASQFQGFAGELFF. The CDR3 DNA follows: TGTGCCAGTCAGTTTCAGGGGTTTGCCGGGGAGCTGTTTTTT. The chain links TRBV19 to TRBJ2-2; D may be TRBD1 (6 bases). There are 14 residues in the CDR3. CDR1 and CDR2 from the germline V gene are LNHDA and SQIVND (reference sequence). Trimming took off 8 bases at V and 6 bases at J, with 16 bases between the two ends.

The V gene is TRBV5-1, the J gene TRBJ2-7; a possible D gene is TRBD2 (5 bases). The germline CDR1 and CDR2 sequences are SGHRS and YFSETQ. There are 13 residues in the CDR3. The V end was cut by 5 bases, the J end by 3 bases, with 12 bases between. For the CDR3, the DNA is TGCGCCAGCAGACCGCCCCGGGGCTACGAGCAGTACTTC. This codes for CASRPPRGYEQYF.

The chain recombines TRBV5-1 with TRBJ2-7; D remains ambiguous. Germline assignment: CDR1 SGHRS and CDR2 YFSETQ. V was pared by 0 bases and J by 6 bases, with 10 bases between. This CDR3 region has 13 residues. The CDR3 nucleotides read TGCGCCAGCAGCTTGGCCGGAGTCCCCGAGCAGTACTTC. This sequence encodes CASSLAGVPEQYF.

The gene calls are TRBV4-1 and TRBJ2-7, with 9 bases identical to TRBD2. V shed 4 bases, J shed 3 bases, and the junction held 7 bases outside the gene matches. Germline V gene sequence: CDR1 MGHRA, CDR2 YSYEKL. The CDR3 spans 15 residues. CDR3 sequence reads: CASSLGASGVYEQYF. The CDR3, as DNA: TGCGCCAGCAGCCTTGGGGCTAGCGGGGTCTACGAGCAGTACTTC.

Note on this clone: In the same sample, other DNA sequences code for this CDR3. The V and J genes are TRBV4-1 and TRBJ1-5; perhaps TRBD1 as D (5 bases). The CDR3 is 14 amino acids. V lost 3 bases, J lost 5 bases, and 11 bases lay in between. CDR1 MGHRA and CDR2 YSYEKL come from the germline V gene. CDR3 amino acids: CASSQDRGDQPQHF. In DNA form, the CDR3 reads TGCGCCAGCAGCCAGGATCGGGGGGATCAGCCCCAGCATTTT.

This clone was observed once. The V and J genes are TRBV7-2 and TRBJ2-1, with no clear D. Germline CDR1 is SGHTA and CDR2 is FQGNSA. The ends were cut back, 2 bases at V and 0 bases at J, with 11 bases in the middle. This CDR3 has 16 residues. Here the CDR3 DNA reads TGTGCCAGCAGCTTACTCGTGGGAAGCTCCTACAATGAGCAGTTCTTC. Translation gives CASSLLVGSSYNEQFF.

The sample holds a few counts of this clone. The V call is TRBV2, the J call TRBJ1-1; D ambiguous. The germline V gene has CDR1 SNHLY and CDR2 FYNNEI. The CDR3 contains 18 residues. Trimming shortened V by 4 bases and J by 4 bases, and 25 bases separated the two germline ends. The DNA of the CDR3 is TGTGCCAGCAGTGGGGTTCAGGACTTTTCTGATGACGGCACTGAAGCTTTCTTT. Protein product: CASSGVQDFSDDGTEAFF.

The DNA of the CDR3 is TGTGCCAGCAGCAAAGTAGCGGAGGGATTCGGCTACACCTTC. Protein: CASSKVAEGFGYTF. This chain connects TRBV7-9 to TRBJ1-2; D not resolved. CDR3 length equals 14 residues. Germline V lookup: CDR1 SEHNR, CDR2 FQNEAQ (reference sequence). V was pared by 5 bases and J by 8 bases, with 18 bases between.

The chain combines TRBV5-4 with TRBJ1-2; 7 bases line up with TRBD1. The V segment lost 3 bases and the J segment 3 bases; nucleotides outside the gene matches: 8. The CDR3 is 15 amino acids. CDR1 and CDR2 from the germline V gene are SGHNT and YYREEE (reference sequence). The CDR3 reads CASSSRTGGDYGYTF. CDR3 nucleotides: TGTGCCAGCAGCTCTAGGACAGGAGGGGACTATGGCTACACCTTC.

The chain employs TRBV2 and TRBJ2-3; no definite D call. The CDR3 runs to 14 residues. CDR1 is SNHLY and CDR2 is FYNNEI in the germline V gene. Trimming shortened V by 0 bases and J by 2 bases, and 6 bases separated the two germline ends. CDR3 amino acids: CASSEATPTDTQYF. CDR3 DNA: TGTGCCAGCAGTGAAGCCACACCCACAGATACGCAGTATTTT.